Below, 26 T cell receptor beta chains from the same sample are listed, as sequenced in a study of cytomegalovirus exposure and HLA in healthy donors. The PCR used 60 Vbeta and 13 Jbeta primers. The assay was immunoSEQ multiplex PCR, and TCRdb's table has in-frame clones only and misses some. Of 150,000 to 200,000 clones detected, 70% to 90% appear once; the ten largest clones hold roughly 2.2%. The source material was PBMCs. The receptors stem from a man in his late teens or twenties in good health and CMV-seropositive.

This clone showed up just a few times. The chain recombines TRBV5-5 with TRBJ2-7, with D maybe TRBD2 (5 bases). This CDR3 is built from 14 residues. Deletions cut 7 bases from V and 4 bases from J, with 18 bases between. Germline CDR1 and CDR2: SGHKS and YYEKEE (reference sequence). The CDR3 protein is CASSSELGSYEQYF. The CDR3 nucleotides read TGTGCCAGCTCTTCGGAATTGGGGAGTTACGAGCAGTACTTC. Full variable domain (missing parts from reference TRBV5-5 and TRBJ2-7): DAGVTQSPTHLIKTRGQQVTLRCSPISGHKSVSWYQQVLGQGPQFIFQYYEKEERGRGNFPDRFSARQFPNYSSELNVNALLLGDSALYLCASSSELGSYEQYFGPGTRLTVT.

The genes are TRBV5-5 and TRBJ2-3; 11 nucleotides align to TRBD2. Looked up from germline, CDR1 is SGHKS and CDR2 is YYEKEE (reference sequence). V shed 5 bases and J 6 bases; nucleotides not matched to a gene: 8. CDR3 length equals 15 residues. The CDR3 coding sequence is TGTGCCAGCAGAGTAGCGGGGGGGCCGGGGGATACGCAGTATTTT. It yields the protein CASRVAGGPGDTQYF. Combining the CDR3 with reference TRBV5-5 and TRBJ2-3 gives the whole variable domain DAGVTQSPTHLIKTRGQQVTLRCSPISGHKSVSWYQQVLGQGPQFIFQYYEKEERGRGNFPDRFSARQFPNYSSELNVNALLLGDSALYLCASRVAGGPGDTQYFGPGTRLTVL.

The V call is TRBV10-3, the J call TRBJ2-1; D gene unclear. Germline V lookup: CDR1 ENHRY, CDR2 SYGVKD. V was shortened by 3 bases and J by 0 bases, with 9 bases between the two germline ends. The CDR3 covers 15 residues. CDR3 loop: CAISDPESSYNEQFF. The CDR3 DNA follows: TGTGCCATCAGTGACCCGGAGAGCTCCTACAATGAGCAGTTCTTC.

The gene calls are TRBV5-1 and TRBJ2-7; no definite D call. The germline V gene encodes CDR1 SGHRS and CDR2 YFSETQ. This CDR3 is built from 16 residues. V was trimmed by 1 base and J by 0 bases, leaving 14 bases between them. CDR3 residues: CASSLSPLGNSYEQYF. Written as DNA, the CDR3 is TGCGCCAGCAGCTTGAGCCCCTTGGGCAACTCCTACGAGCAGTACTTC.

The chain employs TRBV6-5 and TRBJ1-2, with a possible D match to TRBD1 (5 bases). V gave up 6 bases and J gave up 8 bases, with 22 bases separating them. The CDR3 consists of 15 residues. Per the germline V gene, CDR1 is MNHEY and CDR2 is SVGAGI. The CDR3 protein is CASRPHIQGNLGYTF. The CDR3 DNA follows: TGTGCCAGCAGGCCTCACATCCAGGGTAATCTGGGCTACACCTTC.

The chain recombines TRBV15 with TRBJ1-5, with TRBD1 matching 12 bases. Germline assignment: CDR1 LNHNV and CDR2 YYDKDF (reference sequence). This CDR3 is 18 amino acids long. With V trimmed by 0 bases and J by 3 bases, 6 bases remained unmatched. The CDR3 loop reads CATSRDGDRGLDNQPQHF. Here the CDR3 DNA reads TGTGCCACCAGCAGAGATGGGGACAGGGGGCTGGACAATCAGCCCCAGCATTTT.

In this sample, this clone turned up once. V usage is TRBV14 and J usage is TRBJ1-5; 9 positions agree with TRBD1. Germline CDR1 reads SGHDN; CDR2 reads FVKESK. The CDR3 is 16 amino acids. V was pared by 1 base and J by 6 bases, with 7 bases of the junction left unmatched. CDR3 in amino acids: CASSQVGTGGSQPQHF. As DNA, the CDR3 is TGTGCCAGCAGCCAAGTGGGAACAGGGGGCAGTCAGCCCCAGCATTTT.

The genes are TRBV4-3 and TRBJ2-1; the match to TRBD2 covers 7 bases. The CDR3 has 15 amino acids. The ends lost 4 bases at V and 6 bases at J; junction bases unmatched: 9. CDR1 and CDR2 from the germline V gene are LGHNA and YSLEER. The CDR3 DNA reads TGCGCCAGCAGCCCTTGGAGCGGGACTCTCAATGAGCAGTTCTTC. It encodes CASSPWSGTLNEQFF.

The chain's CDR3 is CASKATGNTEAFF. As DNA, the CDR3 is TGTGCCAGCAAGGCGACAGGGAACACTGAAGCTTTCTTT. V is TRBV2 and J is TRBJ1-1, with D tentatively TRBD1 (6 bases). V was shortened by 7 bases and J by 1 base, with 10 bases between the two germline ends. Germline V lookup: CDR1 SNHLY, CDR2 FYNNEI. CDR3 length: 13 amino acids. The variable domain in full, completed from reference TRBV2 and TRBJ1-1, reads EPEVTQTPSHQVTQMGQEVILRCVPISNHLYFYWYRQILGQKVEFLVSFYNNEISEKSEIFDDQFSVERPDGSNFTLKIRSTKLEDSAMYFCASKATGNTEAFFGQGTRLTVV.

CDR3 in amino acids: CATSRRGGGTEAFF. DNA for the CDR3: TGTGCCACCAGCAGAAGAGGGGGCGGGACTGAAGCTTTCTTT. J is TRBJ1-1 and V is TRBV15, with TRBD1 identical over 7 bases. Germline values: CDR1 LNHNV, CDR2 YYDKDF (reference sequence). This CDR3 comprises 14 residues. With 2 bases clipped from V and 5 bases from J, the junction kept 5 bases outside the gene matches. Filled out from reference TRBV15 and TRBJ1-1, the complete variable domain reads DAMVIQNPRYQVTQFGKPVTLSCSQTLNHNVMYWYQQKSSQAPKLLFHYYDKDFNNEADTPDNFQSRRPNTSFCFLDIRSPGLGDTAMYLCATSRRGGGTEAFFGQGTRLTVV.

V gene TRBV9 combines with J gene TRBJ1-3; D not resolved. In germline, CDR1 is SGDLS, CDR2 YYNGEE. Trimming removed 0 bases at V and 4 bases at J, with 14 bases between. This CDR3 spans 16 amino acids. The CDR3 is CASSVGFGEIGNTIYF. CDR3 bases: TGTGCCAGCAGCGTAGGTTTCGGGGAGATCGGAAACACCATATATTTT.

This clone was seen a handful of times. The rearrangement links TRBV6-6 to TRBJ1-1, with a weak D call TRBD1 (6 bases). Trimming removed 7 bases from V and 12 bases from J, with 15 bases in between. The CDR3 contains 11 residues. CDR1 and CDR2 (germline): MNHNY, SVGAGI (reference sequence). The chain's CDR3 is CASNIGTPTFF. CDR3 sequence (DNA): TGTGCCAGCAATATCGGGACACCGACTTTCTTT.

This clone has only one observation. The V call is TRBV6-6, the J call TRBJ1-6, with 8 bases lining up with TRBD1. CDR3 length: 13 residues. Germline CDR1 is MNHNY and CDR2 is SVGAGI (reference sequence). J gave up 10 bases and V 7 bases, and 6 bases lay outside the gene matches. The CDR3 bases are TGTGCCAGCATCGAGGACAGGGCCTCACCCCTCCACTTT. Protein product: CASIEDRASPLHF.

This clone was detected a few times. The chain uses TRBV9 and TRBJ2-1, with D uncertain. V dropped 1 base and J dropped 6 bases, with 17 bases sitting between them. The germline V gene has CDR1 SGDLS and CDR2 YYNGEE. The CDR3 length is 16 residues. Written as DNA, the CDR3 is TGTGCCAGCAGCGTAAGTGGTAGCCCGACCCCCAATGAGCAGTTCTTC. Its translation: CASSVSGSPTPNEQFF.

CDR3 sequence reads: CASSSEPSGGADTQYF. The CDR3, as DNA: TGCGCCAGCAGCTCAGAACCGTCGGGGGGCGCAGATACGCAGTATTTT. J is TRBJ2-3 and V is TRBV5-1, with D perhaps TRBD2 (7 bases). This CDR3 has 16 amino acids. V was clipped by 3 bases and J by 4 bases, with 18 bases between them. Germline CDR1 reads SGHRS; CDR2 reads YFSETQ.

CDR3 residues: CASSQDGGQGAWNEQFF. In DNA form, the CDR3 reads TGCGCCAGCAGCCAAGATGGCGGACAGGGGGCATGGAATGAGCAGTTCTTC. The gene calls are TRBV4-3 and TRBJ2-1; 11 bases line up with TRBD1. Germline CDR1 LGHNA, CDR2 YSLEER. This CDR3 is built from 17 residues. V gave up 0 bases and J gave up 7 bases; unmatched junction bases: 8.

This sequence joins TRBV2 and TRBJ1-2, with 8 bases lining up with TRBD1. Germline assignment: CDR1 SNHLY and CDR2 FYNNEI. CDR3 length equals 15 residues. The trim removed 1 base at V and 7 bases at J, leaving 8 bases unmatched. The DNA for the CDR3 is TGTGCCAGCAGTGAAGAGACAGGGGAGGTCGGTGGCTACACCTTC. Amino acids: CASSEETGEVGGYTF.

V is TRBV9 and J is TRBJ1-2; D is uncertain. The V and J ends lost 4 bases and 7 bases respectively, with 8 bases between them. The CDR3 has 11 residues. Looked up from germline, CDR1 is SGDLS and CDR2 is YYNGEE. The CDR3 sequence is CASSSRLGYTF. CDR3 nucleotide sequence: TGTGCCAGCAGCTCCAGGCTTGGCTACACCTTC. The entire variable domain, with the rest obtained from reference TRBV9 and TRBJ1-2, is as follows: DSGVTQTPKHLITATGQRVTLRCSPRSGDLSVYWYQQSLDQGLQFLIQYYNGEERAKGNILERFSAQQFPDLHSELNLSSLELGDSALYFCASSSRLGYTFGSGTRLTVV.

The V call is TRBV6-6, the J call TRBJ2-1; 8 nucleotides agree with TRBD1. V lost 6 bases to trimming and J lost 1 base; unmatched junction nucleotides: 5. Germline V lookup: CDR1 MNHNY, CDR2 SVGAGI (reference sequence). This CDR3 has 15 residues. The CDR3 bases are TGTGCCAGCAGCCGAGGACAGGGATCCTACAATGAGCAGTTCTTC. Its protein product is CASSRGQGSYNEQFF.

The chain uses TRBV21-1 and TRBJ1-5. TRBV21-1 is given as a pseudogene. The CDR3 has 15 amino acids. The CDR3 reads CASSKAHVSSGPQHF. The CDR3 nucleotides are TGTGCCAGCAGCAAAGCCCACGTCTCCTCGGGACCCCAGCATTTT.

With respect to this clone: Other DNA sequences from this sample encode an identical CDR3 as well. The chain employs TRBV7-2 and TRBJ2-5, with D unresolved. Per germline, CDR1 SGHTA and CDR2 FQGNSA. The germline V and J ends were trimmed by 5 bases and 2 bases, with 3 bases remaining between them. CDR3 length equals 11 residues. CDR3: CASSPQETQYF. As DNA, the CDR3 is TGTGCCAGCAGCCCTCAAGAGACCCAGTACTTC.

V usage is TRBV2 and J usage is TRBJ2-7; no clear D gene. The CDR3 totals 11 residues. Germline-derived CDR1 and CDR2 are SNHLY and FYNNEI. Trimming left V 8 bases short and J 2 bases short, with 7 bases between. The DNA of the CDR3 is TGTGCCAGCGCCACAGCCTACGAGCAGTACTTC. This gives the protein CASATAYEQYF.

This clone was seen once. The chain recombines TRBV12-5 with TRBJ2-1; TRBD2 might be the D (5 bases). V gave up 6 bases and J gave up 9 bases, with 12 bases separating them. In germline, CDR1 is LGHNT, CDR2 FRNRAP. The CDR3 is 12 residues long. DNA for the CDR3: TGTGCTAGTGGAGCGGATACGGGTGAGCAGTTCTTC. Residues: CASGADTGEQFF. Full variable domain (missing parts from reference TRBV12-5 and TRBJ2-1): DARVTQTPRHKVTEMGQEVTMRCQPILGHNTVFWYRQTMMQGLELLAYFRNRAPLDDSGMPKDRFSAEMPDATLATLKIQPSEPRDSAVYFCASGADTGEQFFGPGTRLTVL.

This CDR3 is CASSSGQQETQYF. In DNA form, the CDR3 reads TGCGCCAGCAGCTCAGGACAGCAAGAGACCCAGTACTTC. The J gene is TRBJ2-5, the V gene TRBV5-1; possible D gene TRBD1, 6 bases. There are 13 residues in the CDR3. V was clipped by 3 bases and J by 2 bases, with 8 bases between them. CDR1 SGHRS and CDR2 YFSETQ come from the germline V gene. Full variable domain (outside the CDR3, taken from reference TRBV5-1 and TRBJ2-5): KAGVTQTPRYLIKTRGQQVTLSCSPISGHRSVSWYQQTPGQGLQFLFEYFSETQRNKGNFPGRFSGRQFSNSRSEMNVSTLELGDSALYLCASSSGQQETQYFGPGTRLLVL.

The rearrangement uses TRBV30 and TRBJ1-1; 7 nucleotides align to TRBD1. The CDR3 is 17 amino acids. V was pared by 1 base and J by 0 bases, with 11 bases of the junction left unmatched. CDR1 GTSNPN and CDR2 SVGIG come from the germline V gene (reference sequence). This CDR3 reads CAWSGKQGRGMNTEAFF. For the CDR3, the DNA is TGTGCCTGGAGTGGGAAACAGGGGCGCGGGATGAACACTGAAGCTTTCTTT.

In regard to this clone: Different DNA sequences within this sample yield the same CDR3. The chain couples TRBV9 to TRBJ1-2; 8 nucleotides align to TRBD1. The CDR3 loop spans 14 amino acids. The V gene's germline CDR1 is SGDLS and CDR2 YYNGEE. V was pared by 2 bases and J by 8 bases, with 8 bases of the junction left unmatched. Written as DNA, the CDR3 is TGTGCCAGCAGCGTCTCAGGGGGCGCGGGGGGCTACACCTTC. It codes for CASSVSGGAGGYTF.